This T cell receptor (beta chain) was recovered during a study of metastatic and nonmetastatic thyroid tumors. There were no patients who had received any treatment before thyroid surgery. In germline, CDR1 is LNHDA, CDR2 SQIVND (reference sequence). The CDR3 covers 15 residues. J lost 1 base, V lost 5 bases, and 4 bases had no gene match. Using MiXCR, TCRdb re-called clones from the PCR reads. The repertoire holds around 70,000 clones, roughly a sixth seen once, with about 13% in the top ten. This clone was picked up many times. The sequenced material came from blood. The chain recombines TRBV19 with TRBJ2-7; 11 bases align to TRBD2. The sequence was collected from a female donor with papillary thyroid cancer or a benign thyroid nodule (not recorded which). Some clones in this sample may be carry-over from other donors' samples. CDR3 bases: TGTGCCAGTAGTTTTCTAGCGGGAGGTTCCTACGAGCAGTACTTC. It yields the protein CASSFLAGGSYEQYF.